The entry below describes one TCR beta chain. Its antigen remains unidentified. One end of the junction is discordant with germline, which a read error may explain. This sample stems from a study of OX40 agonist ivuxolimab in advanced cancers. Study findings and constraints: Among patients with partial responses at 0.1-3.0 mg/kg, clonal expansion was among the lowest.

This table comes from immunoSEQ multiplex PCR, and its TCRdb copy is limited to in-frame clones, with some not included. The sample has more than 45,000 clones, roughly 92% seen once. CDR1 SGHVS and CDR2 FNYEAQ come from the germline V gene. The CDR3 length is 13 residues. This specimen was CD4+ or CD8+ T cells sorted from blood, taken in a trial of the OX40 agonist ivuxolimab. The V gene is TRBV7-6, the J gene TRBJ2-3; D may be TRBD1 or TRBD2 (5 bases each). The clonotype was recovered from an adult with an advanced solid tumor such as melanoma, head and neck, liver or kidney cancer. The CDR3 loop is CASTLSSGTKQDF. In DNA form, the CDR3 reads TGTGCCAGCACCCTCTCCTCCGGGACCAAACAGGATTTT.